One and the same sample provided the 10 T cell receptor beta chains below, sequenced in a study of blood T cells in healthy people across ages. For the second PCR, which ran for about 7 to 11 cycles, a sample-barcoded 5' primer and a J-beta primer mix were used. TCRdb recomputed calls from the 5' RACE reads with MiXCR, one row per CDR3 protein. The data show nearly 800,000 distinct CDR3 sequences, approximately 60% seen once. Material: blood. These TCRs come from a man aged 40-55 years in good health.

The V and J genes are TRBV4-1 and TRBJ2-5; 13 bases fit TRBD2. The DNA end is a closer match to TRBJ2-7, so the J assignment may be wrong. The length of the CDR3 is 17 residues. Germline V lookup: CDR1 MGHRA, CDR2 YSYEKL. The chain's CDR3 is CASSQEVGTSGNYEQYF. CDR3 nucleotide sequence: TGCGCCAGCAGCCAAGAAGTAGGGACTAGCGGGAACTACGAGCAGTACTTC.

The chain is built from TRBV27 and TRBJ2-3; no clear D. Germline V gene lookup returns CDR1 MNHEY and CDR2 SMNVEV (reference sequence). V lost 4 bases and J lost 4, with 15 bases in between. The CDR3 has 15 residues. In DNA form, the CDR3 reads TGTGCCAGCAGTTACCGGGTCAGGTTATCAGATACGCAGTATTTT. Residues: CASSYRVRLSDTQYF.

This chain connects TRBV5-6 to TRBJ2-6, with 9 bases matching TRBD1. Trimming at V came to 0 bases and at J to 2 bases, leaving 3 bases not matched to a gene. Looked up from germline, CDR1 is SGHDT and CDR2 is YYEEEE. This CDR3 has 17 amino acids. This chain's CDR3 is CASSLGRTGAGANVLTF. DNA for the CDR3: TGTGCCAGCAGCTTGGGTAGGACAGGGGCTGGGGCCAACGTCCTGACTTTC.

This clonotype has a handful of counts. The CDR3 DNA follows: TGCGCCAGCAGGCAGGGGCGGGAGACCCAGTACTTC. It specifies CASRQGRETQYF. The chain links TRBV5-1 to TRBJ2-5; perhaps TRBD1 as D (6 bases). CDR1 and CDR2 (germline): SGHRS, YFSETQ. The CDR3 loop spans 12 amino acids. V lost 5 bases and J 5 bases, leaving 10 bases between the germline ends.

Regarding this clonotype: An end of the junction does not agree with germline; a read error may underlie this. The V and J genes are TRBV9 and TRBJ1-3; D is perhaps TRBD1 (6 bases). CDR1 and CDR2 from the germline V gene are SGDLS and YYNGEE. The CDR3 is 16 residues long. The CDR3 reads CAGSRSATGSGNTIYF. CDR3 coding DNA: TGTGCCGGCAGCCGGAGTGCTACAGGGTCCGGAAACACCATATATTTT.

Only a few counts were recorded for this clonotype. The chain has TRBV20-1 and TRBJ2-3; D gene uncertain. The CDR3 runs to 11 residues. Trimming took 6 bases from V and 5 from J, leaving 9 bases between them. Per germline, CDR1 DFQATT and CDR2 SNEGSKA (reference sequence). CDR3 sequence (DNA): TGCAGTGCCAGCGCAGGAGATACGCAGTATTTT. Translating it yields CSASAGDTQYF.

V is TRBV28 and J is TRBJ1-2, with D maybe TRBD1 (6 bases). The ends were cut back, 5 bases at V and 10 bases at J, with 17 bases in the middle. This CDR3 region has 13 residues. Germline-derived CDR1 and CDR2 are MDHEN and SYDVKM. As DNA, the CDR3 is TGTGCCAGCAGTCCCCGTCCCACAGGGTCCTACACCTTC. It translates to CASSPRPTGSYTF.

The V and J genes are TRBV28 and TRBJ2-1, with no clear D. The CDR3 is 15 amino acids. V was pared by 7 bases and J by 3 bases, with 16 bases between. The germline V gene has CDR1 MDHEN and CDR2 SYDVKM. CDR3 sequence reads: CASNVYRSGYNEQFF. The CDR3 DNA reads TGTGCCAGCAACGTCTATCGGTCGGGCTACAATGAGCAGTTCTTC. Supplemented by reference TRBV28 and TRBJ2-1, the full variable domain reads DVKVTQSSRYLVKRTGEKVFLECVQDMDHENMFWYRQDPGLGLRLIYFSYDVKMKEKGDIPEGYSVSREKKERFSLILESASTNQTSMYLCASNVYRSGYNEQFFGPGTRLTVL.

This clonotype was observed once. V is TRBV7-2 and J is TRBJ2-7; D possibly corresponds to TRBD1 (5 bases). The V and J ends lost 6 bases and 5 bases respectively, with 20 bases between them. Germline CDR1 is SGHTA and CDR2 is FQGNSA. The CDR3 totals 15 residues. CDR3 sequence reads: CASRLGPQGHNEQYF. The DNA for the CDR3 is TGTGCCAGCAGGCTCGGGCCGCAGGGTCACAACGAGCAGTACTTC.

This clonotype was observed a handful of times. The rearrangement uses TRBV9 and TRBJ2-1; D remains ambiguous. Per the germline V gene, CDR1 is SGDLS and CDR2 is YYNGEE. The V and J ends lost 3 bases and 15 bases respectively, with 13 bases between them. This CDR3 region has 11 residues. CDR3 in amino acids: CASSAEKRLFF. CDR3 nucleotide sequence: TGTGCCAGCAGCGCGGAAAAGAGGCTGTTCTTC.